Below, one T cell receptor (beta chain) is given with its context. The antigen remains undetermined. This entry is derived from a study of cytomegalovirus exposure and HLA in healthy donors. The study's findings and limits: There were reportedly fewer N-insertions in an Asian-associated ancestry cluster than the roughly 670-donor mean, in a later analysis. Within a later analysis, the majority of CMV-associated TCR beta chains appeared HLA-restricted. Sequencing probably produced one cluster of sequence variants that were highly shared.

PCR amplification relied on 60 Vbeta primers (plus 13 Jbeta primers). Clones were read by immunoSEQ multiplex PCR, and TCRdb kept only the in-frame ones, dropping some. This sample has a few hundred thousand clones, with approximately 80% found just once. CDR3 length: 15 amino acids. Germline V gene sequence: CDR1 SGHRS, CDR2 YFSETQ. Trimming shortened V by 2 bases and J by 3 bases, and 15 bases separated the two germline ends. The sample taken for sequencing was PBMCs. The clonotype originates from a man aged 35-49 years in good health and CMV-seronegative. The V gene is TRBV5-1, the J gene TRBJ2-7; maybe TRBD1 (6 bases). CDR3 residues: CASSFRGEGGYEQYF. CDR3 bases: TGCGCCAGCAGCTTCCGAGGTGAAGGGGGCTACGAGCAGTACTTC.